Below, one T cell receptor beta chain is given with its context. Going by frequency, this clonotype is large (0.1 to 1%); no count is logged. The clone's antigen remains unknown. This specimen belongs to a study of GPR56 and killer-like receptors on CD4 memory cells (dated by TCRdb to the late 2010s). Broadly, across the study: It was proposed in the study that human CD4+ memory T-cell differentiation and cytokine production potential are marked by progressive acquisition of KLRB1, KLRG1, GPR56 and then KLRF1. Healthy blood donors in the study were described as age-matched to the liver disease patients, whose median age was approximately 68 years.

The germline V gene (reference sequence) sets CDR1 to LNHDA and CDR2 to SQIVND. The CDR3 numbers 14 residues from cysteine through phenylalanine. DNA is not on record. Overall study outcomes, separate from this receptor: Low clonal frequency was observed in the marker-negative population, and a progressive increase in clonal frequency, with a corresponding decrease in TCRbeta diversity, was observed along the proposed pathway. Clones dominating late populations 4 and 5 were also found in early populations 1 and 2, which the authors took as evidence for linear differentiation. TCR repertoire overlap was especially strong between late populations 4 and 5, and population 3 also partly overlapped. Rather than full repertoires, the diversity and similarity analyses used only the 100 most expanded clones in each population.

Five KLR/GPR56-defined CD4+ populations were enriched by fluorescence-activated cell sorting before TCRbeta sequencing. To test whether memory differentiation follows a linear pathway, the researchers sequenced TCRbeta repertoires from five CD4+ T-cell subsets, each defined by expression of KLRB1, KLRG1, GPR56 and KLRF1. TCR-sequenced cells came from peripheral blood of healthy control individuals, reported as five donors in the TCRbeta analysis figure. The researchers collected heparinized peripheral blood and processed every sample within one hour of retrieval. To isolate peripheral blood mononuclear cells, blood was diluted 1:2 in PBS and put through Biocoll density gradient centrifugation at room temperature. Before flow sorting, CD4+ T cells were enriched from freshly isolated PBMCs by magnetic sorting with anti-CD4 MicroBeads. A BD FACSAria II was used to sort CD4+ T cells enriched from PBMCs of healthy donors according to marker expression. For surface staining, the researchers used Miltenyi Biotec antibodies: anti-KLRB1 clone 191B8, anti-KLRF1 clone 4A4.D10 and anti-KLRG1 clone REA261.

For sequencing, an Illumina HiSeq 2500 was employed. Sequencing libraries were built by amplifying the recombined TCRbeta locus with a previously published PCR protocol. The paper's data handling went like this. Reads whose average quality score was below 30 were removed, and the reads that remained were processed with IMSEQ. Clonotypes were defined by Vbeta gene, Jbeta gene and CDR3 amino acid sequence. The Morisita-Horn index, computed on the top 100 expanded clones, was used to quantify repertoire overlap between populations. Clonal diversity was assessed with Rényi diversity profiles calculated on the top 100 expanded clones. TCRdb reprocessed the reads, reporting each CDR3 protein sequence once and no DNA. The V and J calls, along with clone size, are taken from TCRdb and not from the paper's own processing. The table of this sample itemizes about 1,400 distinct CDR3 sequences. Around an eighth of the sample belongs to the ten largest clones.

Recombination linked TRBV19 to TRBJ1-1; the D gene TCRdb calls, TRBD1, cannot be checked with no DNA. The TCR sequence derives from a human donor in good health. The sequencing input was memory CD4+ T cells from blood. The CDR3 reads as follows: CASTTGGLYTEAFF.